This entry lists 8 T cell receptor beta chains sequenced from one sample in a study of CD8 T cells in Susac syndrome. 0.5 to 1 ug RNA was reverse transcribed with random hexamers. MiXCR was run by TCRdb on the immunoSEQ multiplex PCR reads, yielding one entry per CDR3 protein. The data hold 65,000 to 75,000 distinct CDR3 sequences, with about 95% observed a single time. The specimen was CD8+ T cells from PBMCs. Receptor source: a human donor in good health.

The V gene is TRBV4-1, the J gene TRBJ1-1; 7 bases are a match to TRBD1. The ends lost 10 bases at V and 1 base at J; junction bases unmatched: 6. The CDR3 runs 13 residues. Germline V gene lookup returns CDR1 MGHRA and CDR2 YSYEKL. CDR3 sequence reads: CATRQGPNTEAFF. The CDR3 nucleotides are TGCGCCACACGACAGGGACCGAACACTGAAGCTTTCTTT.

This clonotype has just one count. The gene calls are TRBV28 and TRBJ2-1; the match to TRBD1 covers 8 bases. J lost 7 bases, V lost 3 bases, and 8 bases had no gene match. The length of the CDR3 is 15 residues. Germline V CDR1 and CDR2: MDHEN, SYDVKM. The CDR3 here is CASSLGQGALNEQFF. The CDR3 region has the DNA TGTGCCAGCAGTTTGGGTCAGGGGGCTTTGAATGAGCAGTTCTTC.

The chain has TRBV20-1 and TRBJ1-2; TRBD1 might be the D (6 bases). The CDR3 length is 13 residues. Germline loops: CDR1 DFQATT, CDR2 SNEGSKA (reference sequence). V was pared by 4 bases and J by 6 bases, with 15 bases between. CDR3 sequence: CSAKGGGYHGYTF. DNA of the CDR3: TGCAGTGCTAAGGGGGGCGGATATCATGGCTACACCTTC.

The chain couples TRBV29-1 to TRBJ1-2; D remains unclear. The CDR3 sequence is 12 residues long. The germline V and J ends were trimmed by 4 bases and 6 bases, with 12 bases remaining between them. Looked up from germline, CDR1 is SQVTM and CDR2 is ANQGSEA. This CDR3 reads CSVGSGLDGYTF. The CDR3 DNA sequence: TGCAGCGTTGGTTCGGGATTAGATGGCTACACCTTC.

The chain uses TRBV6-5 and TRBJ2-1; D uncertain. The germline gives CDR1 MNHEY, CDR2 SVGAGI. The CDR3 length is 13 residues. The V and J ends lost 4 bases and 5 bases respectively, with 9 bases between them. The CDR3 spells CASSFTLDNEQFF. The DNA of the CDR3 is TGTGCCAGCAGTTTTACTTTGGACAATGAGCAGTTCTTC.

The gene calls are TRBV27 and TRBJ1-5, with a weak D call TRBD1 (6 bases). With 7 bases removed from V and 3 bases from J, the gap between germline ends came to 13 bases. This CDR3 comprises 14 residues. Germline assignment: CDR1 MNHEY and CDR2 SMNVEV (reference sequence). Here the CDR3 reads CASNPTGFNQPQHF. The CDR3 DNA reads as TGTGCCAGCAACCCGACAGGATTCAATCAGCCCCAGCATTTT.

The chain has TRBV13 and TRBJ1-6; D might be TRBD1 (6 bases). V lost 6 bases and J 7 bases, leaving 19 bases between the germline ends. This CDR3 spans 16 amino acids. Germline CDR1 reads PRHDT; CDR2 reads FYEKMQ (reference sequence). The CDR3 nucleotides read TGTGCCAGCAGGCCCACCTCCAGGGGATGGAATTCACCCCTCCACTTT. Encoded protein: CASRPTSRGWNSPLHF. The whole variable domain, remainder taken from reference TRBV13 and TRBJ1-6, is AAGVIQSPRHLIKEKRETATLKCYPIPRHDTVYWYQQGPGQDPQFLISFYEKMQSDKGSIPDRFSAQQFSDYHSELNMSSLELGDSALYFCASRPTSRGWNSPLHFGNGTRLTVT.

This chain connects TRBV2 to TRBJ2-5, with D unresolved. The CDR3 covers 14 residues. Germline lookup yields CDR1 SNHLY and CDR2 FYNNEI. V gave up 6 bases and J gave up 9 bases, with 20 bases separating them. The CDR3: CASRTPSRDLAQYF. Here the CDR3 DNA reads TGTGCCAGCAGGACCCCCAGCAGAGATTTGGCCCAGTACTTC.